Here is one T cell receptor beta chain with its context. This clonotype was detected many times. The antigen it recognizes is unknown. Per-nucleotide qualities are absent, and no much larger clonotype sits a single base away. This sample stems from a study of CD8 T cells in ankylosing spondylitis (dated by TCRdb to about 2017). About the study as a whole: The study set out to find disease-linked TCR variants by profiling T cell receptor beta repertoires in ankylosing spondylitis patients and healthy donors. Samples of peripheral blood were taken, and for ankylosing spondylitis patients, synovial fluid was collected as well. The full study cohort comprised 20 to 25 ankylosing spondylitis patients and roughly 100 healthy donors.

V and J lose 1 base and 7 bases, and a span of 11 bases separates them. The CDR3 holds 13 amino acids from the cysteine to the phenylalanine. Left in the record is the CDR3 DNA by itself, 39 bases read in frame from the first base. For CDR1 and CDR2, the germline V gene (reference sequence) lists DFQATT and SNEGSKA. Results the study describes overall, beyond this receptor: Significant enrichment of the disease-linked clones was reported in matched synovial fluid samples from ankylosing spondylitis patients. Blood from ankylosing spondylitis patients appeared to be characterized by a TCR beta motif composed of 7 to 9 highly homologous amino acid variants. In peripheral blood, the disease-linked clones were found at relatively low frequencies and had a CD8+ phenotype. Some motif variants had previously been reported in the synovial fluid and blood of reactive arthritis patients, which suggests shared mechanisms of disease initiation.

These reads were obtained on an Illumina HiSeq 2500. TCR beta libraries were prepared by quantitative 5'-RACE with molecular barcodes. The original pipeline was this. To identify disease-linked TCR variants, a new computational method was used, one built on a probabilistic model of VDJ rearrangement. TCRdb passed the public sequencing reads through fastp at Q25 and MiXCR, retaining productive beta sequences. Rows merge per CDR3 protein into single entries with the most common DNA and genes. The V and J calls shown here were made by TCRdb, not taken from the authors' results. Present in this sample are around 490,000 distinct CDR3 sequences, about 5.4% of which were seen just once. The ten largest clones capture around 3.6% of the sample.

This clonotype originated in a male donor with ankylosing spondylitis. The specimen was blood, either unsorted or a sorted T cell fraction (not recorded which). The V and J genes are TRBV20-1 and TRBJ2-4, and possibly TRBD1, on 6 matching bases. CDR3 reads: CSARGVRGNIQYF. The sequenced DNA is TGCAGTGCTAGAGGGGTGAGGGGGAACATTCAGTACTTC.